The clone carrying this T cell receptor (beta chain) appeared many times. Its specificity is not known. TCRdb used MiXCR to reprocess the RT-PCR reads, holding one entry per CDR3 protein. The table records about 190,000 distinct CDR3 sequences, about an eighth of them present only once. The sample comes from a study of response to subunit inactivated influenza vaccine. Broader study findings: Only a handful of new T cells, the authors suggested, are recruited with each seasonal influenza vaccination.

The sample in question was CD8+ T cells sorted from PBMCs, obtained roughly 5 days after vaccination. This receptor was taken from a man in his fifties who received an inactivated influenza vaccine.

CDR3 sequence reads: CASSTGSTDTQYF. The CDR3 coding sequence is TGTGCCAGCTCGACAGGAAGCACAGATACGCAGTATTTT. The chain is built from TRBV6-1 and TRBJ2-3; TRBD1 is a possible D gene (6 bases). Germline V lookup: CDR1 MNHNS, CDR2 SASEGT. Trimming took 8 bases from V and 0 from J, leaving 9 bases between them. This CDR3 contains 13 residues.